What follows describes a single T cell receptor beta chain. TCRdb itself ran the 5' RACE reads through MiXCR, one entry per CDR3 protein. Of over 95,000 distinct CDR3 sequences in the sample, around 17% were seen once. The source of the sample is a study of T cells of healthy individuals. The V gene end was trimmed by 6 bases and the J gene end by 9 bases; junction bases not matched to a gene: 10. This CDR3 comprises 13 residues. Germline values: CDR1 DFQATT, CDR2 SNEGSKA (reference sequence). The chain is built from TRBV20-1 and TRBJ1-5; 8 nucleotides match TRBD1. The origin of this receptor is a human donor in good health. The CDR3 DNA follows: TGCAGTGCCCTCGACAGGGGAAGGGGGCCCCAGCATTTT. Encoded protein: CSALDRGRGPQHF.